The 2 T cell receptor beta chains listed next were all sequenced from one sample in a study of T cells in Graves' hyperthyroidism and ophthalmopathy. Authors of the study amplified TCR beta CDR3 regions from RNA transcripts. When the TCR CDR3 underwent first-round RT-PCR, the HTBI primer set was used. TCRdb processed the multiplex PCR reads anew with MiXCR; each CDR3 protein has one entry. The sample holds about 500,000 distinct CDR3 sequences, 13% to 15% seen once. The sequencing input was blood. Receptor source: a woman in her late teens or twenties with Graves' hyperthyroidism.

This clonotype was detected many times. The chain is built from TRBV19 and TRBJ2-5; 8 bases align to TRBD1. The CDR3 length is 16 residues. With V trimmed by 6 bases and J by 2 bases, 11 bases remained unmatched. CDR1 and CDR2 from the germline V gene are LNHDA and SQIVND (reference sequence). The CDR3 loop is CASSLTTGATQETQYF. In nucleotides, the CDR3 is TGTGCCAGTAGCCTAACGACAGGGGCAACTCAAGAGACCCAGTACTTC.

Comments on this clonotype: This may arise from a read error, as a much more abundant clone is one base away. V usage is TRBV19 and J usage is TRBJ2-7; 7 positions agree with TRBD2. Germline lookup yields CDR1 LNHDA and CDR2 SQIVND (reference sequence). The CDR3 runs 15 residues. V shed 10 bases, J shed 7 bases, and the junction held 19 bases outside the gene matches. The CDR3 DNA sequence: TGTGCCACCTCTCTCTGGGCGGGAGACCGTTTGGAGCAGTACTTC. Translated: CATSLWAGDRLEQYF.